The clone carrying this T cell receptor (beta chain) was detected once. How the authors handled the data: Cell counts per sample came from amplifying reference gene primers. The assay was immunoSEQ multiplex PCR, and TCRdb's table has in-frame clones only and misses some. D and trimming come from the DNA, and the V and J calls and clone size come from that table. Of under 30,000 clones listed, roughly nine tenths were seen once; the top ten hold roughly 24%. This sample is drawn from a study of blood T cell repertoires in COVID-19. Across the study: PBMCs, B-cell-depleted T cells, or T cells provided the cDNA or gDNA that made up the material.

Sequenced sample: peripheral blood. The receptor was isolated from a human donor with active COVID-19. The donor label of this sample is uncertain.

As DNA, the CDR3 is TGTGCCAGCTCACCAAAGGGGCCCCCCAATCAGCCCCAGCATTTT. Translated: CASSPKGPPNQPQHF. The gene calls are TRBV18 and TRBJ1-5, with a tentative D call TRBD1 (5 bases). Per the germline V gene, CDR1 is KGHSH and CDR2 is LQKENI. V lost 2 bases, J lost 3 bases, and 11 bases lay in between. The CDR3 extends over 15 amino acids.